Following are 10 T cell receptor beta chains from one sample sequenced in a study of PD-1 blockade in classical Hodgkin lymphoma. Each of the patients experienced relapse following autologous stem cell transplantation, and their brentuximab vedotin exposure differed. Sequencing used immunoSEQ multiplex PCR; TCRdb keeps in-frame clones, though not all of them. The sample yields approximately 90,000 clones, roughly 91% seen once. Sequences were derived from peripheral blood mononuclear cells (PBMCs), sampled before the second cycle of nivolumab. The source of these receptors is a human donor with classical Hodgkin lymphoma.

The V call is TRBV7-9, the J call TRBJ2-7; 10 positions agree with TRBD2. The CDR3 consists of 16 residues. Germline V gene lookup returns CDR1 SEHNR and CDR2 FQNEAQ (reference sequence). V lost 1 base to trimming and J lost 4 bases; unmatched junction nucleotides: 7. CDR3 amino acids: CASSLGSGRAGYEQYF. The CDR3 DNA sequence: TGTGCCAGCAGCTTAGGAAGCGGGAGGGCCGGGTACGAGCAGTACTTC.

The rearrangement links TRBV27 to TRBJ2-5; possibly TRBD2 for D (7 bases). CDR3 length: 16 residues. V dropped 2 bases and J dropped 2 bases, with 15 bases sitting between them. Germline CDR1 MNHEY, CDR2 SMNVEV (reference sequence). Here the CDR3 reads CASSLRGGRTQETQYF. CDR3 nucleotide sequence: TGTGCCAGCAGTTTAAGGGGGGGGCGAACACAAGAGACCCAGTACTTC.

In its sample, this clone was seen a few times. The CDR3 DNA is TGTGCCTGGAGTGTGGGCACAGGGGCCAGCAATCAGCCCCAGCATTTT. Translated, it gives CAWSVGTGASNQPQHF. This chain uses TRBV30 with TRBJ1-5; TRBD1 matches at 7 bases. The CDR3 runs to 16 residues. Germline trimming cut 0 bases from V and 1 base from J; bases unmatched to any gene: 6. Germline CDR1 and CDR2: GTSNPN and SVGIG (reference sequence).

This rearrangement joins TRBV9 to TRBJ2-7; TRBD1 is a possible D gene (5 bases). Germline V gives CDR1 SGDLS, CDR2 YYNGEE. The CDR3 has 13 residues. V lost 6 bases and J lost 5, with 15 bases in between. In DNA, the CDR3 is TGTGCCAGCATTGTAGGGGTGAGAAACGAGCAGTACTTC. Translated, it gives CASIVGVRNEQYF.

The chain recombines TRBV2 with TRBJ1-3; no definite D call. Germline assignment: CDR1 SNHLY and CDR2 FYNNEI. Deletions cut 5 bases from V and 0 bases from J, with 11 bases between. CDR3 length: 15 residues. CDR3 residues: CASSRASNSGNTIYF. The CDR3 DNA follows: TGTGCCAGCAGTAGGGCCAGCAACTCTGGAAACACCATATATTTT. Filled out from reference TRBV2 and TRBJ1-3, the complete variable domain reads EPEVTQTPSHQVTQMGQEVILRCVPISNHLYFYWYRQILGQKVEFLVSFYNNEISEKSEIFDDQFSVERPDGSNFTLKIRSTKLEDSAMYFCASSRASNSGNTIYFGEGSWLTVV.

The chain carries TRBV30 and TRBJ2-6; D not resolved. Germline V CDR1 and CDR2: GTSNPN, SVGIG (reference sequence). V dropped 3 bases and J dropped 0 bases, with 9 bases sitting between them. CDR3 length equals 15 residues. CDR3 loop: CAWSPSFSGANVLTF. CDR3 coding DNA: TGTGCCTGGAGCCCATCCTTCTCTGGGGCCAACGTCCTGACTTTC. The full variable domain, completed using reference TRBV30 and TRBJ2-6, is SQTIHQWPATLVQPVGSPLSLECTVEGTSNPNLYWYRQAAGRGLQLLFYSVGIGQISSEVPQNLSASRPQDRQFILSSKKLLLSDSGFYLCAWSPSFSGANVLTFGAGSRLTVL.

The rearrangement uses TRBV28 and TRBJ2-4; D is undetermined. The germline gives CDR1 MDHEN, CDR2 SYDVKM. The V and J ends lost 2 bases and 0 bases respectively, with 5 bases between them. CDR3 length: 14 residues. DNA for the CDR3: TGTGCCAGCAGTTTACCAGTAGCCAAAAACATTCAGTACTTC. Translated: CASSLPVAKNIQYF.

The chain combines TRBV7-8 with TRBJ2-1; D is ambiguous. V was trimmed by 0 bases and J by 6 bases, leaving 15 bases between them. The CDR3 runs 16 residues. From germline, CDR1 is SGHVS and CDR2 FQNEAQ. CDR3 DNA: TGTGCCAGCAGCTTAGCGCGTTCCATAAGGGTCAATGAGCAGTTCTTC. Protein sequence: CASSLARSIRVNEQFF.

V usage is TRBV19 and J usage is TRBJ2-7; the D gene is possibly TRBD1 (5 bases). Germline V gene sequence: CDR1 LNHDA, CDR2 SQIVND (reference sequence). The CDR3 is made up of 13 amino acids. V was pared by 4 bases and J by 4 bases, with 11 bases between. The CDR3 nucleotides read TGTGCCAGTAGTAGGAGACAGTTTTACGAGCAGTACTTC. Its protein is CASSRRQFYEQYF.

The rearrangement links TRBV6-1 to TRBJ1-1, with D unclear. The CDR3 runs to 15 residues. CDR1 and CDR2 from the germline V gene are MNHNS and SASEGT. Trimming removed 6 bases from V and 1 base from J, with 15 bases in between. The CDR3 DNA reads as TGTGCCAGCAGGCCGGGGTCGACTAAGAACACTGAAGCTTTCTTT. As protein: CASRPGSTKNTEAFF.